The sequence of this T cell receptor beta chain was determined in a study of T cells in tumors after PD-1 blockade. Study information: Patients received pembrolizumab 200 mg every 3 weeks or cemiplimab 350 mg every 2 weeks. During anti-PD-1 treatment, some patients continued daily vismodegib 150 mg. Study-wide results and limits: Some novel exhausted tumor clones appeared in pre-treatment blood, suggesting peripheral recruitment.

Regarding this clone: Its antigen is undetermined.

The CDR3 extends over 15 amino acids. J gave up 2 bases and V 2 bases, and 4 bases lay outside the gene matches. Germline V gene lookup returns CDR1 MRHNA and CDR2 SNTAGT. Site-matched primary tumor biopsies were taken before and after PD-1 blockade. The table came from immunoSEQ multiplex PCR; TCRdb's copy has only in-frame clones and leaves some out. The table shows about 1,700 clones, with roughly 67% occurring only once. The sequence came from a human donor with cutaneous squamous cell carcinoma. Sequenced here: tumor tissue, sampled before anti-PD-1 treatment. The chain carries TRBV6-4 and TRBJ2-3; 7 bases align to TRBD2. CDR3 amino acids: CASSDGAGHTDTQYF. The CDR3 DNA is TGTGCCAGCAGTGACGGAGCGGGGCACACAGATACGCAGTATTTT.